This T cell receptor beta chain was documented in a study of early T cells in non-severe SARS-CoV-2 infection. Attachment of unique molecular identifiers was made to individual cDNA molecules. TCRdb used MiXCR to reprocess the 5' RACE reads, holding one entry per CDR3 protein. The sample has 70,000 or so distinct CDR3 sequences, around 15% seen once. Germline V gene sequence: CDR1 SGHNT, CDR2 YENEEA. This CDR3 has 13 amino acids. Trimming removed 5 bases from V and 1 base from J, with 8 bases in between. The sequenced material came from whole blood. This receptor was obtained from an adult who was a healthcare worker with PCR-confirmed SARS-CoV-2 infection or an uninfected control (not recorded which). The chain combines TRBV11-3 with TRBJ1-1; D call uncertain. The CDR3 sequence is CASSIRQNTEAFF. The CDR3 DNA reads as TGTGCCAGCAGCATTCGACAGAACACTGAAGCTTTCTTT.